This record concerns one T cell receptor beta chain sequence. Trimming took 2 bases from V and 0 from J, leaving 11 bases between them. CDR1 and CDR2 from the germline V gene are MGHRA and YSYEKL. This CDR3 is 16 amino acids long. This sample is part of a study of shared T cell receptors in the human thymus. TCRdb keeps only in-frame clones here, not all; method: immunoSEQ multiplex PCR. This table holds about 660,000 clones, 70% to 90% found once. This sample was shared with a second study, whose subject was human thymus T cells. That report notes: Corrective cardiac operations yielded the resected thymus tissue. Thymic and blood repertoires showed apparently biased V and J gene usage. Related research examined unrelated individuals and reported that their thymic repertoires overlapped highly.

The chain joins TRBV4-1 to TRBJ1-5, with D uncertain. Sequencing was done on a sample of thymocytes. This TCR was sampled from a boy in the first two years of life with a congenital heart defect. CDR3 coding DNA: TGCGCCAGCAGCCAATCGAGACGGAGTAGCAATCAGCCCCAGCATTTT. Translation gives CASSQSRRSSNQPQHF.